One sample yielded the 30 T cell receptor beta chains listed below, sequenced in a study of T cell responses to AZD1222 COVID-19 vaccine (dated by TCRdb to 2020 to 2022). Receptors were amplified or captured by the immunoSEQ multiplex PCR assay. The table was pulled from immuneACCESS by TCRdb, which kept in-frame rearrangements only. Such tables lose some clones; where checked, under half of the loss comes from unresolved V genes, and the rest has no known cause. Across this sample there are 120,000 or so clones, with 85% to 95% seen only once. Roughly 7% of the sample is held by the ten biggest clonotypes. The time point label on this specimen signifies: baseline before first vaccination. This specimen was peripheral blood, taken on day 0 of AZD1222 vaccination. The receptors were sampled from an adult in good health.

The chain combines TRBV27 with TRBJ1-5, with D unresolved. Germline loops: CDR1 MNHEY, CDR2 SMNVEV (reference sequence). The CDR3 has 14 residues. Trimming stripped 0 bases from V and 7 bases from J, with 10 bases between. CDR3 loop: CASSLSGVGQPQHF. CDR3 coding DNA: TGTGCCAGCAGTTTATCTGGGGTTGGACAGCCCCAGCATTTT.

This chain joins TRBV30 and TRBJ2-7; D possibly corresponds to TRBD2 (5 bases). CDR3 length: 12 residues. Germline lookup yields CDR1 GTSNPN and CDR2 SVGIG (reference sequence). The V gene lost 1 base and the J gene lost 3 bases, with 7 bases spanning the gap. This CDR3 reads CAWSGGIYEQYF. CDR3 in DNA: TGTGCCTGGAGTGGAGGGATCTACGAGCAGTACTTC.

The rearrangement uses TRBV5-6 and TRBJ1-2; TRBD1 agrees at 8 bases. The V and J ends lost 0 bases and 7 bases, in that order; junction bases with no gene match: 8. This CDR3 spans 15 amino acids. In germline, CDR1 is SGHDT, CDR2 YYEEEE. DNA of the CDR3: TGTGCCAGCAGCTTGGCCAACAGGGGGAAGGGTGGCTACACCTTC. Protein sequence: CASSLANRGKGGYTF.

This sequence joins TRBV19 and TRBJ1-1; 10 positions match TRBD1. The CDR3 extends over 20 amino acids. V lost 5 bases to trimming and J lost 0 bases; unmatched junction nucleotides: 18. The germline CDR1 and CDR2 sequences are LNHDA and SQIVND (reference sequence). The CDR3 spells CASSARDRGRLWPLNTEAFF. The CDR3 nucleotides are TGTGCCAGTAGTGCAAGAGACAGGGGGCGCCTCTGGCCCCTGAACACTGAAGCTTTCTTT.

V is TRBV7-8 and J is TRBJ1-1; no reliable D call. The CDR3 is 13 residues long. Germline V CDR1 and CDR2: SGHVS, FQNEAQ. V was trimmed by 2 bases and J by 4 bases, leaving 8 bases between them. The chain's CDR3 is CASSLRGGTEAFF. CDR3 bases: TGTGCCAGCAGCTTAAGAGGTGGCACTGAAGCTTTCTTT.

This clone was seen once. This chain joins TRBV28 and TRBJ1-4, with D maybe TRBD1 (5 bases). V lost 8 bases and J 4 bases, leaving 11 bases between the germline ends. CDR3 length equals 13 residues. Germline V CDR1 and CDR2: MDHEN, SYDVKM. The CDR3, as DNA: TGTGCCAGCGTACAGGTCTTTAATGAAAAACTGTTTTTT. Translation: CASVQVFNEKLFF. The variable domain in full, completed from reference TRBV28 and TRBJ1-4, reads DVKVTQSSRYLVKRTGEKVFLECVQDMDHENMFWYRQDPGLGLRLIYFSYDVKMKEKGDIPEGYSVSREKKERFSLILESASTNQTSMYLCASVQVFNEKLFFGSGTQLSVL.

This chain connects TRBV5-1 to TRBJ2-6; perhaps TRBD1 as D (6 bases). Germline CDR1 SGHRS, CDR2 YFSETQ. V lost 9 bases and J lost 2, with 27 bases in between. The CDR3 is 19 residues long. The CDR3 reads CATQEFLSGTGTGANVLTF. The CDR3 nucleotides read TGCGCCACCCAGGAGTTTCTCTCCGGTACAGGGACTGGGGCCAACGTCCTGACTTTC. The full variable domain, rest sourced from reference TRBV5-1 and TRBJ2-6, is KAGVTQTPRYLIKTRGQQVTLSCSPISGHRSVSWYQQTPGQGLQFLFEYFSETQRNKGNFPGRFSGRQFSNSRSEMNVSTLELGDSALYLCATQEFLSGTGTGANVLTFGAGSRLTVL.

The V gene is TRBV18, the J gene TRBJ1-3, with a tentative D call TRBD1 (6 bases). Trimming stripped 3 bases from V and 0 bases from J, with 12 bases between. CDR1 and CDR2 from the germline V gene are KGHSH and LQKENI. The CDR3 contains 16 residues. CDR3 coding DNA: TGTGCCAGCTCACCGCGGACAGACGGCTCTGGAAACACCATATATTTT. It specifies CASSPRTDGSGNTIYF.

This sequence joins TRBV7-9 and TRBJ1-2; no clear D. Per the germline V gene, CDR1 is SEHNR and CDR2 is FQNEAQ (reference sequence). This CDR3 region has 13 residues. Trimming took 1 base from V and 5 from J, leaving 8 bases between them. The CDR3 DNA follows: TGTGCCAGCAGCTTAGTAGTTAAGTATGGCTACACCTTC. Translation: CASSLVVKYGYTF. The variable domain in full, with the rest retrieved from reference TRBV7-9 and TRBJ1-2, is DTGVSQNPRHKITKRGQNVTFRCDPISEHNRLYWYRQTLGQGPEFLTYFQNEAQLEKSRLLSDRFSAERPKGSFSTLEIQRTEQGDSAMYLCASSLVVKYGYTFGSGTRLTVV.

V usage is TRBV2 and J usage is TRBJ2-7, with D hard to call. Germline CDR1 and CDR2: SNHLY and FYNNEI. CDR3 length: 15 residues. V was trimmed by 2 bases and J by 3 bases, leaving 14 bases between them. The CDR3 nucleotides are TGTGCCAGCAGTGAACGTGGTATCAAGAACTACGAGCAGTACTTC. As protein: CASSERGIKNYEQYF.

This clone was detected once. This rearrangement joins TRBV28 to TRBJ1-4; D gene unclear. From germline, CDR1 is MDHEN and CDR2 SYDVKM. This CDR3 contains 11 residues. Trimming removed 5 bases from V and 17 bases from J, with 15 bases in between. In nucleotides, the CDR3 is TGTGCCAGCAGTGCCACGACGCTCGCATTTTTT. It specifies CASSATTLAFF.

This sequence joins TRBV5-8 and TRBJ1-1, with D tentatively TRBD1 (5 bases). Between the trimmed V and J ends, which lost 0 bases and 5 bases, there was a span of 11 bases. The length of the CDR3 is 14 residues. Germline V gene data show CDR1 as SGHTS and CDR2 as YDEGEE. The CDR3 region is CASSLGLQVTEAFF. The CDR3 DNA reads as TGTGCCAGCAGCTTGGGATTACAGGTAACTGAAGCTTTCTTT.

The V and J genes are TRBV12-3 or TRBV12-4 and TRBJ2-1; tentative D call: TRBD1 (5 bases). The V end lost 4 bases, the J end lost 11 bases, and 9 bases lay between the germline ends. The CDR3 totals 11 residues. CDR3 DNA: TGTGCCAGCAGTTCAGACAGCCAGCAGTTCTTC. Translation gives CASSSDSQQFF.

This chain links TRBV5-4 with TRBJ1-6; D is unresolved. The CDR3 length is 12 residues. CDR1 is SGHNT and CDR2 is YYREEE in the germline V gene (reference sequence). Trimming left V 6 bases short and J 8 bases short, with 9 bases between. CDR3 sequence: CASTSLDSPLHF. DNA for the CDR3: TGTGCCAGCACCTCCCTAGATTCACCCCTCCACTTT.

DNA of the CDR3: TGTGCCAGCAGTTTGATAGTTTACGAGCAGTACTTC. It yields the protein CASSLIVYEQYF. V and J are TRBV12-3 or TRBV12-4 and TRBJ2-7; D not certain. The CDR3 is made up of 12 amino acids. V dropped 3 bases and J dropped 4 bases, with 7 bases sitting between them.

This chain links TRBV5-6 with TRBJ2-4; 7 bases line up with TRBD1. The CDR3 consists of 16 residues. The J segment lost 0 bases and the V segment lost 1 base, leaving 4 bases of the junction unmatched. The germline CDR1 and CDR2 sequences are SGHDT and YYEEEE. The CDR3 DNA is TGTGCCAGCAGCTTGTGGGACAGAGTAGCCAAAAACATTCAGTACTTC. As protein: CASSLWDRVAKNIQYF. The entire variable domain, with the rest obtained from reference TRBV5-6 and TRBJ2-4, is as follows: DAGVTQSPTHLIKTRGQQVTLRCSPKSGHDTVSWYQQALGQGPQFIFQYYEEEERQRGNFPDRFSGHQFPNYSSELNVNALLLGDSALYLCASSLWDRVAKNIQYFGAGTRLSVL.

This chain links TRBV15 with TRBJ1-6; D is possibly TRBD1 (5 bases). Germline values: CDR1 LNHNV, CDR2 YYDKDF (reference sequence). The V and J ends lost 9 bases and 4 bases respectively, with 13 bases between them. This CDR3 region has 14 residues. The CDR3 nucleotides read TGTGCCACAAGGCAGGGAAATTATAATTCACCCCTCCACTTT. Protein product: CATRQGNYNSPLHF.

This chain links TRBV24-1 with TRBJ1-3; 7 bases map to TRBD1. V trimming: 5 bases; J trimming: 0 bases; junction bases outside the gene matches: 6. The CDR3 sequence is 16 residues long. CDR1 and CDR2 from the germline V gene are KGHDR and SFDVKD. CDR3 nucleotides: TGTGCCACCAGTGGAAGGGACAGATCCTCTGGAAACACCATATATTTT. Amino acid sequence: CATSGRDRSSGNTIYF.

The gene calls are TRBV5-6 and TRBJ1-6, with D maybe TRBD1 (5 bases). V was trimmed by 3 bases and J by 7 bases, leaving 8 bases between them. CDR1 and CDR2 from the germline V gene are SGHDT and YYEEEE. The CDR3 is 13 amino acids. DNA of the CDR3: TGTGCCAGCAGCTCTTGGGGCAATTCACCCCTCCACTTT. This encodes CASSSWGNSPLHF.

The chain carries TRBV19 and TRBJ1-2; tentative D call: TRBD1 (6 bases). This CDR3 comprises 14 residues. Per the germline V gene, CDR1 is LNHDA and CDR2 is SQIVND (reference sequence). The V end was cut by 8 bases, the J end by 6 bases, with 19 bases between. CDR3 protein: CASWRDNRAHGYTF. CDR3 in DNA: TGTGCCAGTTGGAGGGACAACAGAGCCCATGGCTACACCTTC.

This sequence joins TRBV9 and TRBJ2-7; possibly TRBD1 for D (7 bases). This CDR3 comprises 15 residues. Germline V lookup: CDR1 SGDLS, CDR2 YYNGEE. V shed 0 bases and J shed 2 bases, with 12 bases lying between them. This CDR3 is CASSVDQGGTYEQYF. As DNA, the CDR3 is TGTGCCAGCAGCGTAGACCAGGGGGGTACCTACGAGCAGTACTTC.

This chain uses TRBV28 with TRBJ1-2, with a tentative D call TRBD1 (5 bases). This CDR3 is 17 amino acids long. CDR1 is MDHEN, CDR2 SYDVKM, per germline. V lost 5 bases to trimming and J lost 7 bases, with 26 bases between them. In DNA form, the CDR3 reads TGTGCCAGCAGTCCACACTTTGGACATTCCCTGGGCTTTGGCTACACCTTC. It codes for CASSPHFGHSLGFGYTF.

The CDR3 loop reads CASNTLAKNIQYF. The CDR3 nucleotides are TGTGCCAGCAACACCCTAGCCAAAAACATTCAGTACTTC. V is TRBV2 and J is TRBJ2-4, with unresolved D. The V gene lost 7 bases and the J gene lost 0 bases, with 7 bases spanning the gap. Per germline, CDR1 SNHLY and CDR2 FYNNEI. The CDR3 has 13 residues.

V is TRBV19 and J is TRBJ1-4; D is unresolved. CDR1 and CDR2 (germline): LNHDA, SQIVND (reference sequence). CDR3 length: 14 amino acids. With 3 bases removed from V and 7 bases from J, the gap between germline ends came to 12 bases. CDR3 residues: CASSIIGFPEKLFF. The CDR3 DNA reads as TGTGCCAGTAGTATTATAGGATTTCCTGAAAAACTGTTTTTT. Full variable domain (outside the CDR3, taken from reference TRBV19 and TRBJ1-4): DGGITQSPKYLFRKEGQNVTLSCEQNLNHDAMYWYRQDPGQGLRLIYYSQIVNDFQKGDIAEGYSVSREKKESFPLTVTSAQKNPTAFYLCASSIIGFPEKLFFGSGTQLSVL.

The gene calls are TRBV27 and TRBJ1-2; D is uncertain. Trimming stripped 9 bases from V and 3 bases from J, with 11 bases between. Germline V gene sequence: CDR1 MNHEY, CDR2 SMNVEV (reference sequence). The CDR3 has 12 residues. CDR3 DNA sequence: TGTGCCAGACCCCCCGGGGACTATGGCTACACCTTC. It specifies CARPPGDYGYTF.

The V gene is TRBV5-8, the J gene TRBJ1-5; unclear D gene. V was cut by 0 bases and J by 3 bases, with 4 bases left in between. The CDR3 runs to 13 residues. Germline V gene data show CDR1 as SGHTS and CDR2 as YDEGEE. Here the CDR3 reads CASSLGDNQPQHF. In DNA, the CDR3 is TGTGCCAGCAGCTTGGGGGACAATCAGCCCCAGCATTTT.

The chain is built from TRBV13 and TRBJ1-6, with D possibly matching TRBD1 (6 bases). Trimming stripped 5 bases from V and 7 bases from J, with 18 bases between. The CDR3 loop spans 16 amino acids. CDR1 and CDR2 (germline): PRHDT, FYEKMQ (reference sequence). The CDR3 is CASSQGGLRGNSPLHF. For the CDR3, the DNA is TGTGCCAGCAGCCAAGGGGGGCTACGGGGCAATTCACCCCTCCACTTT. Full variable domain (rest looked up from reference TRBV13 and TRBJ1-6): AAGVIQSPRHLIKEKRETATLKCYPIPRHDTVYWYQQGPGQDPQFLISFYEKMQSDKGSIPDRFSAQQFSDYHSELNMSSLELGDSALYFCASSQGGLRGNSPLHFGNGTRLTVT.

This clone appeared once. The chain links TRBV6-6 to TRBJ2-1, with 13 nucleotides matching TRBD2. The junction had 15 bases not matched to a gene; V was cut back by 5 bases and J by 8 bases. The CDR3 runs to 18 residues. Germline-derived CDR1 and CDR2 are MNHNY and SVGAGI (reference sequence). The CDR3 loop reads CASSHNTLTSGGAYEQFF. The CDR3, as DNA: TGTGCCAGCAGTCACAACACCCTTACTAGCGGGGGGGCCTATGAGCAGTTCTTC.

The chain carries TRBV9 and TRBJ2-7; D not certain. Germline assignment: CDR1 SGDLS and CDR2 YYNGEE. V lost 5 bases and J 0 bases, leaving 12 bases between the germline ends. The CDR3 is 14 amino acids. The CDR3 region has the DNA TGTGCCAGCAGGAAAGACGCTAGCTCCTACGAGCAGTACTTC. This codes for CASRKDASSYEQYF.

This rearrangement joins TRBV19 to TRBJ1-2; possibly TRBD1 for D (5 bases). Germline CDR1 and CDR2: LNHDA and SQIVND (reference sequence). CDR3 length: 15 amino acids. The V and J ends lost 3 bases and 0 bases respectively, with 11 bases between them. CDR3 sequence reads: CASSIAGGANYGYTF. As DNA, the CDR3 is TGTGCCAGTAGTATTGCCGGGGGAGCTAACTATGGCTACACCTTC.